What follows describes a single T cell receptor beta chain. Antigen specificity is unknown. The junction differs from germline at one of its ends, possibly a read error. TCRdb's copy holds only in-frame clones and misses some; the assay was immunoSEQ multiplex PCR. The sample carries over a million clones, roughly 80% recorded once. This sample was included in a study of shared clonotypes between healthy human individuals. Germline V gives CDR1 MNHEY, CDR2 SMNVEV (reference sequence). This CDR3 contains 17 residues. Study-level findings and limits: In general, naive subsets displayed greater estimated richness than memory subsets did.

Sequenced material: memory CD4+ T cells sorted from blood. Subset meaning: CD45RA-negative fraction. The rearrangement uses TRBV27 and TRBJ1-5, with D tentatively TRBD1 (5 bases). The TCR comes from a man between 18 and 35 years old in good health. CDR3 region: CASSLSAGLHSNQPQHF. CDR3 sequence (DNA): TGTGCCAGCAGTCTATCGGCAGGGTTACATAGCAATCAGCCCCAGCATTTT.